This paragraph covers one T cell receptor (beta chain) sequence. The sample holds a few counts of this clone. Its cognate antigen has yet to be identified. Per-nucleotide qualities are absent, and no much larger clonotype sits a single base away. The entire amount of isolated RNA was reverse transcribed using the High Capacity cDNA Reverse Transcription Kit, so the sequenced TCRB transcripts were expressed ones. Deep immunoSEQ sequencing was performed on naive, central memory and regulatory T cell samples, with an average of about 3.6 million total reads per sample. Sorted cells were lysed in RLT buffer, and RNA was extracted using DNase-treated RNeasy Micro or Mini kits according to cell number. To prevent cross-contamination, every cell subset was processed on its own, while patient and healthy donor samples were processed together. TCRB sequences were amplified from cDNA with the immunoSEQ multiplex PCR, producing 87-bp fragments spanning the CDR3 region. Sequencing of the amplicons was done on the Illumina HiSeq platform. The authors' pipeline ran thus. PCR bias was corrected computationally using synthetic template baselines, and reads within Hamming distance 2 were collapsed, with unmergeable singletons discarded. By aligning reads against IMGT, V, D and J genes, CDR3 length, and insertions or deletions at six rearrangement sites were assigned. Within each subset, clonotype counts were normalized to sorted cell number, and only after that were true diversity and Gini coefficients computed with the tcR R package. The overlap coefficient, calculated on TCRB nucleotide sequences, was used to measure repertoire sharing. As a proxy for the pre-selection repertoire, out-of-frame TCRB sequences from naive cells were analyzed. This is the immuneACCESS table as TCRdb keeps it, with only in-frame sequences that have V and J called. A part of the clones is gone; compared with another copy, unresolved V genes explain less than half, and the rest is unexplained. V and J calls and clone size follow that table, whereas D and trimming were derived from the DNA. The sample table shows hundreds of thousands of clones, and about an eighth are seen once. The biggest ten clones account for 0.022% of the sample.

The data belong to a study of beta chain features in type 1 diabetes (dated by TCRdb to 2016 to 2018). With regard to the full study: Patients and healthy donors did not differ in mean age, gender distribution, total cell number or subset yield. Regulatory and stem cell-like memory subsets were isolated from only 8 patients and roughly eight healthy donors, whereas naive and central memory subsets came from all 28 donors. In the study, TCRB repertoires of sorted circulating CD4+ T cell subsets from recently diagnosed type 1 diabetes patients were compared with those of matched healthy donors. A total of 90 million to 120 million sorted cells were examined across all samples, and a strong correlation was observed between cell number per subset and RNA yield. General findings and caveats noted by the study authors: Fewer insertions and more nucleotide deletions at VDJ recombination sites were observed in patients with type 1 diabetes, implying thymic rearrangement abnormalities. Type 1 diabetes patients showed a moderate but significant shortening of TCRB CDR3 length in all four CD4+ subsets. Because cDNA rather than genomic DNA was sequenced, highly expressing activated cells could have been over-represented, although no difference in activation and CD3 levels was found between groups. The naive, central memory and regulatory TCRB repertoires appeared to resemble one another more closely among patients than among healthy donors. PCR may preferentially amplify shorter templates, but because patient and control samples were amplified and corrected together, any resulting skew would affect both groups equally. Only small numbers of individuals were included in the HLA sub-analyses, which left unresolved whether HLA type had any influence on TCRB rearrangement.

Each donor gave one peripheral blood draw, averaging roughly 120 mL, which was collected into heparinised tubes. Using a panel that included CD45RO, CCR7, CD25, CD127, CD95 and CD27, naive, central memory, regulatory and stem cell-like memory CD4+ T cells were sorted on a BD FACSAria II. A purity above 98% was achieved for all sorted populations. PBMCs were isolated immediately by Lymphoprep density gradient centrifugation and stained directly without culture. To minimize batch effects, samples were stained and sorted in pairs, one healthy donor with one patient per experiment. Taken from the germline V gene, the CDR1 and CDR2 loops are MGHRA and YSYEKL. Its CDR3 holds 16 amino acids, cysteine through phenylalanine. Kept here is only the CDR3 DNA, which spans 48 bases and is read in frame from base 1. Trimming costs V 0 bases and J 2 bases, and their ends lie 14 bases apart.

Sequencing input: naive CD4+ T cells from blood. The cell subset or site label here, explained by the study, means: true naive CD4+ T cells. The receptor chain draws on TRBV4-1 and TRBJ2-7; the D segment cannot be called with confidence. The sequence derives from a man younger than 35 with type 1 diabetes. The CDR3 here reads CASSQDIQTFPYEQYF. The nucleotide sequence is TGCGCCAGCAGCCAAGATATTCAGACCTTCCCCTACGAGCAGTACTTC.